This TCR beta chain was sequenced during a study of CD4+ T cells in melanoma. Study-wide points: Reportedly, melanoma neoantigen-specific CD4+ T cells showed varied differentiation states. A reported correlation linked neoantigen-specific CD4+ T cells to CD8+, macrophage and B cell function.

In regard to this clone: The antigen is undetermined.

Assay: immunoSEQ multiplex PCR; the TCRdb copy retains only in-frame clones and omits some. The table lists 140,000 or so clones, about 93% of them singletons. This TCR was recovered from a human donor with melanoma.

Here the CDR3 reads CASSSEGAPTDTQYF. CDR3 nucleotide sequence: TGTGCCAGCAGTTCAGAGGGGGCCCCCACAGATACGCAGTATTTT. The chain joins TRBV27 to TRBJ2-3; 7 bases match TRBD1. This CDR3 is built from 15 residues. CDR1 is MNHEY, CDR2 SMNVEV, per germline (reference sequence). Trimming at V came to 4 bases and at J to 2 bases, leaving 6 bases not matched to a gene.